One and the same sample provided the 21 T cell receptor beta chains below, sequenced in a study of T cell responses to AZD1222 COVID-19 vaccine. Repertoires were generated with immunoSEQ multiplex PCR, while TCRdb's copy carries only in-frame clones and drops some. The sample lists 100,000 to 150,000 clones; approximately 89% were seen once. Sequenced here: peripheral blood, sampled on day 0 of AZD1222 vaccination. Every receptor here comes from an adult in good health.

The V gene is TRBV28, the J gene TRBJ2-7; 7 bases align to TRBD1. J was trimmed by 3 bases and V by 4 bases; bases with no gene match: 3. This CDR3 has 13 residues. Germline V lookup: CDR1 MDHEN, CDR2 SYDVKM. CDR3 sequence reads: CASSSTGDYEQYF. CDR3 nucleotide sequence: TGTGCCAGCAGTTCAACAGGGGACTACGAGCAGTACTTC.

The genes are TRBV20-1 and TRBJ2-5; 9 bases align to TRBD1. The germline V gene has CDR1 DFQATT and CDR2 SNEGSKA (reference sequence). The length of the CDR3 is 14 residues. CDR3 region: CSASRGQGQETQYF. CDR3 coding DNA: TGCAGCGCAAGTAGGGGACAGGGACAAGAGACCCAGTACTTC.

The V call is TRBV24-1, the J call TRBJ2-1; perhaps TRBD2 as D (5 bases). The CDR3 is 14 residues long. The germline V gene encodes CDR1 KGHDR and CDR2 SFDVKD. Trimming took off 7 bases at V and 5 bases at J, with 14 bases between the two ends. CDR3 region: CATSSTGKHNEQFF. In DNA form, the CDR3 reads TGTGCCACCAGCAGCACGGGGAAGCACAATGAGCAGTTCTTC.

This rearrangement joins TRBV7-2 to TRBJ1-5; D unresolved. CDR1 is SGHTA, CDR2 FQGNSA, per germline. V dropped 2 bases and J dropped 1 base, with 3 bases sitting between them. This CDR3 region has 13 residues. As DNA, the CDR3 is TGTGCCAGCAGCTTAATCAGCAATCAGCCCCAGCATTTT. Its translation: CASSLISNQPQHF.

V and J are TRBV11-1 and TRBJ2-7; no clear D. The CDR3 is 14 residues long. V lost 1 base to trimming and J lost 1 base, with 8 bases between them. CDR1 and CDR2 (germline): SGHAT, FQDESV (reference sequence). CDR3 bases: TGTGCCAGCAGCTTAGGAGACGGATCCTACGAGCAGTACTTC. It translates to CASSLGDGSYEQYF.

The J gene is TRBJ2-3, the V gene TRBV19, with 9 bases that match TRBD2. V lost 5 bases and J lost 2; bases outside the gene matches: 5. CDR3 length equals 15 residues. Per the germline V gene, CDR1 is LNHDA and CDR2 is SQIVND (reference sequence). CDR3 residues: CASSLAGNPTDTQYF. As DNA, the CDR3 is TGTGCCAGTAGTCTAGCGGGGAACCCCACAGATACGCAGTATTTT.

The rearrangement links TRBV6-6 to TRBJ1-4; no reliable D call. Germline lookup yields CDR1 MNHNY and CDR2 SVGAGI (reference sequence). V dropped 0 bases and J dropped 8 bases, with 10 bases sitting between them. The CDR3 consists of 14 residues. The CDR3 sequence is CASSYSGNEEKLFF. The CDR3 DNA follows: TGTGCCAGCAGTTACTCGGGTAACGAGGAAAAACTGTTTTTT.

The DNA of the CDR3 is TGTGCCATCAGTGAGTTTTCTGGGGGGTCCCCTATGAACACTGAAGCTTTCTTT. Translation: CAISEFSGGSPMNTEAFF. This chain uses TRBV10-3 with TRBJ1-1; D may be TRBD1 (5 bases). The CDR3 loop spans 18 amino acids. The V end was cut by 1 base, the J end by 0 bases, with 18 bases between. CDR1 and CDR2 from the germline V gene are ENHRY and SYGVKD.

The chain has TRBV11-2 and TRBJ2-2, with TRBD2 as a possible D gene (5 bases). V dropped 2 bases and J dropped 5 bases, with 15 bases sitting between them. The germline V gene encodes CDR1 SGHAT and CDR2 FQNNGV. This CDR3 has 16 residues. In DNA, the CDR3 is TGTGCCAGCAGCTTATTGGGCCTCGGGATTACCGGGGAGCTGTTTTTT. Its protein product is CASSLLGLGITGELFF.

The DNA for the CDR3 is TGTGCCAGCAGCCAACGGAGCAACCGCGGCACTGAAGCTTTCTTT. It is translated as CASSQRSNRGTEAFF. The V gene is TRBV3-1 (or the pseudogene TRBV3-2), the J gene TRBJ1-1; D unresolved. Per germline, CDR1 LGHDT and CDR2 YNNKEL (reference sequence). The CDR3 contains 15 residues. Trimming took 2 bases from V and 4 from J, leaving 14 bases between them.

A note on this clone: Other nucleotide sequences from this sample produce the same CDR3. The chain links TRBV9 to TRBJ1-2, with D hard to call. The CDR3 sequence is 12 residues long. Trimming shortened V by 0 bases and J by 5 bases, and 5 bases separated the two germline ends. Germline V lookup: CDR1 SGDLS, CDR2 YYNGEE. DNA for the CDR3: TGTGCCAGCAGCGTAGACGGTTATGGCTACACCTTC. Protein sequence: CASSVDGYGYTF.

The chain uses TRBV5-1 and TRBJ1-1; 7 positions match TRBD1. V was pared by 4 bases and J by 4 bases, with 7 bases of the junction left unmatched. The CDR3 length is 14 residues. Germline loops: CDR1 SGHRS, CDR2 YFSETQ. In DNA form, the CDR3 reads TGCGCCAGCAGCGTCCAGGGGGGCGGCACTGAAGCTTTCTTT. Its translation is CASSVQGGGTEAFF. The full variable domain, in which reference TRBV5-1 and TRBJ1-1 provide the parts outside the CDR3, is KAGVTQTPRYLIKTRGQQVTLSCSPISGHRSVSWYQQTPGQGLQFLFEYFSETQRNKGNFPGRFSGRQFSNSRSEMNVSTLELGDSALYLCASSVQGGGTEAFFGQGTRLTVV.

This chain uses TRBV7-9 with TRBJ1-1, with D unresolved. This CDR3 is built from 14 residues. Looked up from germline, CDR1 is SEHNR and CDR2 is FQNEAQ (reference sequence). V lost 1 base and J 1 base, leaving 7 bases between the germline ends. CDR3 sequence: CASSLVSPNTEAFF. The DNA for the CDR3 is TGTGCCAGCAGCTTAGTCTCACCGAACACTGAAGCTTTCTTT.

The chain is built from TRBV10-3 and TRBJ1-1; perhaps TRBD1 as D (6 bases). The CDR3 is 14 residues long. The V end lost 4 bases, the J end lost 7 bases, and 16 bases lay between the germline ends. Germline lookup yields CDR1 ENHRY and CDR2 SYGVKD. CDR3 in amino acids: CAISGQGRGNEAFF. The CDR3 region has the DNA TGTGCCATCAGTGGGCAGGGGAGGGGAAATGAAGCTTTCTTT.

The chain uses TRBV19 and TRBJ2-7; TRBD1 agrees at 12 bases. This CDR3 has 15 amino acids. CDR1 LNHDA and CDR2 SQIVND come from the germline V gene (reference sequence). Here the CDR3 reads CACNKGQGATYEQYF. CDR3 DNA sequence: TGTGCATGTAATAAGGGACAGGGGGCGACCTACGAGCAGTACTTC.

V usage is TRBV3-1 (or the pseudogene TRBV3-2) and J usage is TRBJ1-1, with D maybe TRBD1 (6 bases). The CDR3 is 14 amino acids. V was shortened by 1 base and J by 5 bases, with 11 bases between the two germline ends. CDR1 and CDR2 from the germline V gene are LGHDT and YNNKEL (reference sequence). The CDR3 DNA reads TGTGCCAGCAGCCAAGCAGGCAGGGGAACTGAAGCTTTCTTT. Translating it yields CASSQAGRGTEAFF.

The chain joins TRBV5-1 to TRBJ2-5, with a weak D call TRBD1 (5 bases). The V gene lost 3 bases and the J gene lost 5 bases, with 11 bases spanning the gap. Germline V gives CDR1 SGHRS, CDR2 YFSETQ. The CDR3 extends over 13 amino acids. CDR3 bases: TGCGCCAGCAGCTGGGCCCCAGGGGAGACCCAGTACTTC. Its protein product is CASSWAPGETQYF.

The chain is built from TRBV18 and TRBJ2-2; TRBD1 might be the D (5 bases). V lost 3 bases to trimming and J lost 3 bases, with 17 bases between them. The CDR3 consists of 17 residues. CDR1 is KGHSH and CDR2 is LQKENI in the germline V gene. CDR3 amino acids: CASSPRLRELDTGELFF. CDR3 coding DNA: TGTGCCAGCTCACCTAGACTCAGGGAACTGGACACCGGGGAGCTGTTTTTT.

The V call is TRBV15, the J call TRBJ1-4, with D uncertain. Germline CDR1 reads LNHNV; CDR2 reads YYDKDF (reference sequence). Trimming stripped 6 bases from V and 6 bases from J, with 8 bases between. The CDR3 totals 12 residues. The CDR3 here is CATRNLDEKLFF. The CDR3 DNA reads TGTGCCACCAGAAACCTAGATGAAAAACTGTTTTTT.

The chain employs TRBV2 and TRBJ1-1; D possibly corresponds to TRBD1 (6 bases). The ends were cut back, 6 bases at V and 1 base at J, with 12 bases in the middle. CDR1 is SNHLY, CDR2 FYNNEI, per germline. The CDR3 consists of 14 residues. CDR3 coding DNA: TGTGCCAGCAGAGTCGAACAGGGGAACACTGAAGCTTTCTTT. Translated, it gives CASRVEQGNTEAFF.

This clone appeared a few times. V usage is TRBV28 and J usage is TRBJ2-7, with TRBD1 matching over 8 bases. V shed 3 bases and J 7 bases; nucleotides not matched to a gene: 8. Per the germline V gene, CDR1 is MDHEN and CDR2 is SYDVKM. The CDR3 sequence is 14 residues long. CDR3 nucleotides: TGTGCCAGCAGTTTCCCTCAGGGGGCGCGGGAGCAGTACTTC. It encodes CASSFPQGAREQYF.